Reported below is one T cell receptor beta chain. This sample stems from a study of blood T cell repertoires in COVID-19. Turning to the study itself: Researchers got acute and convalescent COVID-19 samples from the United States, Italy and Spain. T cells, B-cell-depleted T cells, or PBMCs supplied cDNA or gDNA.

V was clipped by 4 bases and J by 5 bases, with 12 bases between them. Germline V lookup: CDR1 SGHRS, CDR2 YFSETQ. The CDR3 is 13 residues long. The authors' processing: Nucleated cell number was recorded as an estimate derived from reference gene primer amplification. TCRdb keeps only in-frame clones here, not all; method: immunoSEQ multiplex PCR. The DNA gave D and trimming, while V, J and clone size come from that table. Of roughly 24,000 clones listed, 80% to 90% are singletons. V is TRBV5-1 and J is TRBJ1-1; D possibly corresponds to TRBD1 (6 bases). The sequencing input was peripheral blood. The clonotype originates from a man aged 65 to 79 in a cohort sampled during active COVID-19. The CDR3 here is CASSISQGTEAFF. CDR3 coding DNA: TGCGCCAGCAGCATTTCACAGGGAACTGAAGCTTTCTTT.